These 27 T cell receptor beta chains came from one sample sequenced in a study of molecular identifiers for immune sequencing clone quantification. One entry per CDR3 protein, called by TCRdb with MiXCR from the PCR reads. The sample gives under 15,000 distinct CDR3 sequences, 16% of which show up once; 1.5% to 2% is in the top ten. The sequenced material came from naive CD8+ T cells from blood, with Jurkat cell RNA spiked in. Indicated subset: FACS-sorted CD8+CD4-CCR7+CD45RA+ naive T cells. These receptors came from a human donor in good health. Some libraries in this study had Jurkat cell RNA spiked in.

By sample share, this clonotype is medium-sized. The V call is TRBV7-6, the J call TRBJ2-3; tentative D call: TRBD1 (6 bases). This CDR3 contains 15 residues. CDR1 and CDR2 (germline): SGHVS, FNYEAQ. The V end lost 4 bases, the J end lost 2 bases, and 13 bases lay between the germline ends. CDR3 protein: CASSSLGTPTDTQYF. In nucleotides, the CDR3 is TGTGCCAGCAGCTCGCTAGGGACACCCACAGATACGCAGTATTTT.

This clonotype was seen ten or more times. Relative to the germline gene, one junction end is altered; a read error may explain this. The chain employs TRBV6-5 and TRBJ1-5, with D hard to call. There are 18 residues in the CDR3. Germline V gives CDR1 MNHEY, CDR2 SVGAGI. CDR3 coding DNA: TGTACCAGCAGTTACGGGCGGCATTCAGGAAGGACCAATCAGCCCCAGCATTTT. It translates to CTSSYGRHSGRTNQPQHF.

This clonotype was counted a few times. CDR3 residues: CASSLVGTGKGTEAFF. The CDR3 DNA is TGTGCCAGCAGCTTAGTGGGGACAGGGAAGGGCACTGAAGCTTTCTTT. The chain links TRBV7-9 to TRBJ1-1; TRBD1 matches at 9 bases. Germline V gene sequence: CDR1 SEHNR, CDR2 FQNEAQ (reference sequence). The CDR3 runs to 16 residues. Trimming took 1 base from V and 4 from J; bases not matched to a gene: 7.

This clonotype was picked up many times. This chain uses TRBV4-2 with TRBJ2-5, with 9 positions matching TRBD2. V gave up 1 base and J gave up 5 bases; unmatched junction bases: 5. Germline CDR1 is LGHNA and CDR2 is YNFKEQ. The CDR3 is 15 amino acids. This chain's CDR3 is CASSQVAGGEETQYF. The CDR3 coding sequence is TGTGCCAGCAGCCAAGTCGCGGGAGGGGAGGAGACCCAGTACTTC.

The table lists this clonotype with many counts. The V and J genes are TRBV5-6 and TRBJ2-3; 7 nucleotides agree with TRBD2. Germline assignment: CDR1 SGHDT and CDR2 YYEEEE. The CDR3 loop spans 15 amino acids. V gave up 4 bases and J gave up 4 bases; unmatched junction bases: 9. CDR3 nucleotides: TGTGCCAGCAGCCGAGAGGGAGGGCTCGCAGATACGCAGTATTTT. Translation gives CASSREGGLADTQYF.

This clonotype rates as medium-sized. The chain links TRBV15 to TRBJ1-5; TRBD1 matches at 10 bases. The CDR3 is made up of 15 amino acids. From germline, CDR1 is LNHNV and CDR2 YYDKDF (reference sequence). V lost 1 base, J lost 5 bases, and 2 bases stayed unmatched. The CDR3 region is CATSRAGTGDQPQHF. In DNA form, the CDR3 reads TGTGCCACCAGCAGAGCGGGGACAGGGGATCAGCCCCAGCATTTT.

With regard to this clonotype: Lacking the conserved final phenylalanine or tryptophan, this CDR3 likely reflects a read error. The chain's CDR3 is CASSPSDGELNYGYTL. DNA for the CDR3: TGTGCCAGCAGTCCCTCGGACGGAGAACTAAACTATGGCTACACCCTC. The rearrangement links TRBV27 to TRBJ1-2; D not resolved. CDR3 length: 16 amino acids. The germline V gene has CDR1 MNHEY and CDR2 SMNVEV (reference sequence). V lost 5 bases to trimming and J lost 2 bases, with 18 bases between them.

This clonotype was seen at least ten times. The chain carries TRBV7-2 and TRBJ1-1, with D possibly TRBD1 on 5 matching bases. CDR1 is SGHTA, CDR2 FQGNSA, per germline. The CDR3 is 12 residues long. The V end was cut by 4 bases, the J end by 7 bases, with 10 bases between. CDR3 sequence reads: CASSYIRVEAFF. The CDR3 nucleotides are TGTGCCAGCAGCTACATCAGGGTTGAAGCTTTCTTT.

This clonotype appeared many times. This chain joins TRBV2 and TRBJ2-3, with 7 bases that match TRBD1. The CDR3 length is 14 residues. Unmatched junction bases numbered 2, after V lost 3 bases and J lost 2 bases. Germline V gives CDR1 SNHLY, CDR2 FYNNEI. The CDR3 DNA reads as TGTGCCAGCAGTGATGGGACAGCCACAGATACGCAGTATTTT. Its protein is CASSDGTATDTQYF.

Turning to this clonotype: A much larger clone differs from this one at a single base, so this may be a read error. The chain carries TRBV5-5 and TRBJ2-5; a possible D gene is TRBD2 (5 bases). Looked up from germline, CDR1 is SGHKS and CDR2 is YYEKEE (reference sequence). The CDR3 covers 15 residues. Between the trimmed V and J ends, which lost 0 bases and 0 bases, there was a span of 9 bases. The CDR3 protein is CASSLAGGYQETQYF. The CDR3 bases are TGTGCCAGCAGCTTGGCCGGCGGGTACCAAGAGACCCAGTACTTC. Combining the CDR3 with reference TRBV5-5 and TRBJ2-5 gives the whole variable domain DAGVTQSPTHLIKTRGQQVTLRCSPISGHKSVSWYQQVLGQGPQFIFQYYEKEERGRGNFPDRFSARQFPNYSSELNVNALLLGDSALYLCASSLAGGYQETQYFGPGTRLLVL.

Ten or more counts support this clonotype. The V gene is TRBV28, the J gene TRBJ2-7; a possible D gene is TRBD1 (5 bases). Germline CDR1 reads MDHEN; CDR2 reads SYDVKM. The length of the CDR3 is 15 residues. The ends were cut back, 2 bases at V and 2 bases at J, with 13 bases in the middle. CDR3 sequence reads: CASSLVAGRTYEQYF. CDR3 DNA: TGTGCCAGCAGTTTAGTGGCAGGGCGTACCTACGAGCAGTACTTC. Full variable domain (rest looked up from reference TRBV28 and TRBJ2-7): DVKVTQSSRYLVKRTGEKVFLECVQDMDHENMFWYRQDPGLGLRLIYFSYDVKMKEKGDIPEGYSVSREKKERFSLILESASTNQTSMYLCASSLVAGRTYEQYFGPGTRLTVT.

Notes on this clonotype: A single base separates this from a much larger clone, so it may be a read error. This sequence joins TRBV7-6 and TRBJ2-1; 12 bases fit TRBD2. The length of the CDR3 is 15 residues. Germline V CDR1 and CDR2: SGHVS, FNYEAQ. CDR3 DNA: TGTGCCGGCAGCCTTGGACTAGCGGGAAACAATGAGCAGTTCTTC. Amino acid sequence: CAGSLGLAGNNEQFF. The full variable domain, completed using reference TRBV7-6 and TRBJ2-1, is GAGVSQSPRYKVTKRGQDVALRCDPISGHVSLYWYRQALGQGPEFLTYFNYEAQQDKSGLPNDRFSAERPEGSISTLTIQRTEQRDSAMYRCAGSLGLAGNNEQFFGPGTRLTVL.

This clonotype has more than one count but fewer than ten. A much more abundant neighbour one base away suggests this may be a read error. The rearrangement joins TRBV5-1 to TRBJ2-7; 9 bases agree with TRBD2. Germline CDR1 is SGHRS and CDR2 is YFSETQ. This CDR3 spans 14 amino acids. The CDR3 nucleotides are TGCGCCAGCAGCTATCTAGCGGGGTCCTACGAGCGGTACTTC. It translates to CASSYLAGSYERYF.

With respect to this clonotype: A much larger clone lies one base from this, so it may be a read error. V usage is TRBV7-2 and J usage is TRBJ2-1; 10 nucleotides match TRBD2. With V trimmed by 5 bases and J by 7 bases, 8 bases remained unmatched. Germline CDR1 reads SGHTA; CDR2 reads FQGNSA. The CDR3 totals 15 residues. CDR3 protein: CASSPLAGAPNEQFF. The CDR3 nucleotides are TGTGCCAGCAGCCCCCTAGCGGGAGCCCCTAATGAGCAGTTCTTC.

As to this clonotype: The junction and the germline gene differ at one end; a read error may be behind it. V and J are TRBV27 and TRBJ2-6; a weak D match, TRBD1 (5 bases). This CDR3 spans 14 amino acids. Germline V CDR1 and CDR2: MNHEY, SMNVEV (reference sequence). The CDR3 coding sequence is TGCGCCAGCAGTTTAATAAGTGGGGCCAACGCCCTGACTTTC. Translating gives CASSLISGANALTF.

Many counts were recorded for this clonotype. V and J are TRBV12-3 or TRBV12-4 and TRBJ2-1; 11 bases agree with TRBD2. V lost 5 bases, J lost 3 bases, and 9 bases stayed unmatched. This CDR3 spans 17 amino acids. CDR3 nucleotide sequence: TGTGCCAGCAGTACCGCCGGGACTAGCGGACTCTACAATGAGCAGTTCTTC. Protein product: CASSTAGTSGLYNEQFF.

This clonotype is medium-sized (0.01 to 0.1%) within its sample. The chain has TRBV13 and TRBJ2-5; TRBD2 is a possible D gene (5 bases). The germline V gene has CDR1 PRHDT and CDR2 FYEKMQ (reference sequence). The V gene lost 4 bases and the J gene lost 4 bases, with 22 bases spanning the gap. The CDR3 loop spans 17 amino acids. In DNA, the CDR3 is TGTGCCAGCAGCTACCACCTTGACACCTACCGGGGAGAGACCCAGTACTTC. Amino acid sequence: CASSYHLDTYRGETQYF.

As for this clonotype: Relative to the germline gene, one junction end is altered; a read error may explain this. This sequence joins TRBV2 and TRBJ2-7; D unresolved. The germline V gene has CDR1 SNHLY and CDR2 FYNNEI. The CDR3 runs to 13 residues. The CDR3 spells CASTVAISHEQYF. As DNA, the CDR3 is TGCGCCAGCACCGTGGCTATTTCCCACGAGCAGTACTTC.

Ten or more counts support this clonotype. The chain recombines TRBV3-1 with TRBJ2-3; D may be TRBD1 (6 bases). The germline CDR1 and CDR2 sequences are LGHDT and YNNKEL (reference sequence). V was cut by 7 bases and J by 4 bases, with 18 bases left in between. CDR3 size: 15 residues. The CDR3 region is CASTPVTGSSDTQYF. The DNA for the CDR3 is TGTGCCAGCACGCCGGTCACAGGGTCGTCAGATACGCAGTATTTT.

This clonotype is medium-sized (0.01 to 0.1%) within its sample. J is TRBJ1-5 and V is TRBV28, with D unclear. Germline V gene sequence: CDR1 MDHEN, CDR2 SYDVKM. Trimming took 5 bases from V and 0 from J, leaving 8 bases between them. The CDR3 is made up of 14 amino acids. The CDR3 loop is CASSPQYSNQPQHF. CDR3 sequence (DNA): TGTGCCAGCAGTCCCCAGTATAGCAATCAGCCCCAGCATTTT. The whole variable domain, filled in from reference TRBV28 and TRBJ1-5, reads DVKVTQSSRYLVKRTGEKVFLECVQDMDHENMFWYRQDPGLGLRLIYFSYDVKMKEKGDIPEGYSVSREKKERFSLILESASTNQTSMYLCASSPQYSNQPQHFGDGTRLSIL.

For this clonotype: Just one base apart from a much larger clone, this may be a read error. The chain combines TRBV27 with TRBJ2-5; no reliable D call. Per the germline V gene, CDR1 is MNHEY and CDR2 is SMNVEV (reference sequence). The CDR3 has 13 residues. CDR3 residues: CASSLTFQGTQYF. The CDR3 bases are TGTGCCAGCAGTTTGACGTTCCAAGGGACCCAGTACTTC.

This clonotype appeared many times. The chain joins TRBV19 to TRBJ2-2; D not resolved. The CDR3 length is 16 residues. The germline V and J ends were trimmed by 3 bases and 0 bases, with 11 bases remaining between them. Germline CDR1 is LNHDA and CDR2 is SQIVND (reference sequence). As DNA, the CDR3 is TGTGCCAGTAGTATCCTTCCCCCGCCGAACACCGGGGAGCTGTTTTTT. Protein: CASSILPPPNTGELFF.

The V call is TRBV11-2, the J call TRBJ1-2, with D hard to call. Per germline, CDR1 SGHAT and CDR2 FQNNGV. The CDR3 covers 15 residues. V dropped 1 base and J dropped 4 bases, with 13 bases sitting between them. The CDR3 region has the DNA TGTGCCAGCAGCTTAGGTACGGGCGCCAGCTATGGCTACACCTTC. It codes for CASSLGTGASYGYTF.

A single count supports this clonotype. A much larger clone differs from this one at a single base, so this may be a read error. V gene TRBV7-9 combines with J gene TRBJ1-4; D remains unclear. The CDR3 totals 11 residues. CDR1 is SEHNR, CDR2 FQNEAQ, per germline (reference sequence). This CDR3 is CASREDEKLYF. The DNA for the CDR3 is TGTGCCAGCCGGGAAGATGAAAAACTGTATTTT.

This clonotype is labeled medium-sized (0.01 to 0.1%). The rearrangement joins TRBV19 to TRBJ2-5; D gene unclear. This CDR3 comprises 14 residues. Germline CDR1 is LNHDA and CDR2 is SQIVND (reference sequence). The ends were cut back, 4 bases at V and 2 bases at J, with 11 bases in the middle. The CDR3 nucleotides are TGTGCCAGTAGTAAATCCGGACCGCAAGAGACCCAGTACTTC. Translated, it gives CASSKSGPQETQYF.

This clonotype is medium-sized (0.01 to 0.1%) by share. The chain has TRBV29-1 and TRBJ2-5, with TRBD2 as a possible D gene (6 bases). The CDR3 loop spans 14 amino acids. V was shortened by 0 bases and J by 3 bases, with 11 bases between the two germline ends. CDR1 and CDR2 from the germline V gene are SQVTM and ANQGSEA. The CDR3 sequence is CSVEDWTGEETQYF. CDR3 nucleotide sequence: TGCAGCGTTGAAGATTGGACGGGAGAAGAGACCCAGTACTTC.

Worth noting for this clonotype: A much bigger clone sits one base away, suggesting this may be a read error. The chain uses TRBV7-9 and TRBJ2-7; D gene unclear. Trimming removed 1 base at V and 3 bases at J, with 10 bases between. CDR1 is SEHNR and CDR2 is FQNEAQ in the germline V gene (reference sequence). This CDR3 spans 14 amino acids. CDR3 sequence (DNA): TGTGCCAGCAGCTTAGGGGTATTGGTCTACGAGCAGTACTTC. Residues: CASSLGVLVYEQYF.